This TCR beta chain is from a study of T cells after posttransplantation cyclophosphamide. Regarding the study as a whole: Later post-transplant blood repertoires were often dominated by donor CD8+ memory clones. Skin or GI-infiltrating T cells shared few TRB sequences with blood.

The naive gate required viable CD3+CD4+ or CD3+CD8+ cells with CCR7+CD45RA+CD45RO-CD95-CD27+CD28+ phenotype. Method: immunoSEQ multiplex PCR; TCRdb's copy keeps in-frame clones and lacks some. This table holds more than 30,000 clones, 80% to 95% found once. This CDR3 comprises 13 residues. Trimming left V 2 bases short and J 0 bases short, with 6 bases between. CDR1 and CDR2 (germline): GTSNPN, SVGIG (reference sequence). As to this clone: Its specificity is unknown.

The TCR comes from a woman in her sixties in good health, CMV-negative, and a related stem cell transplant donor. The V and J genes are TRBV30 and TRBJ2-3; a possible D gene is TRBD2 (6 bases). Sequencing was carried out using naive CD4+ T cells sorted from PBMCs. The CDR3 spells CAWSRGSTDTQYF. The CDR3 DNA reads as TGTGCCTGGAGTCGGGGGAGCACAGATACGCAGTATTTT.